The 6 T cell receptor beta chains in this list originate from one sample, sequenced in a study of shared clonotypes between healthy human individuals. TCRdb's table, derived via immunoSEQ multiplex PCR, lists solely in-frame clones and lacks some. The repertoire holds 650,000 to 750,000 clones, with approximately 75% as singletons. Material: memory CD4+ T cells sorted from blood. Regarding subset: CD45RA-negative fraction. The receptors were sampled from a woman aged 25-40 years in good health.

Of note for this clone: At the DNA level, this CDR3 is encoded by other sequences in the same sample as well. The rearrangement links TRBV19 to TRBJ1-1, with TRBD1 matching 7 bases. This CDR3 contains 14 residues. Germline CDR1 is LNHDA and CDR2 is SQIVND (reference sequence). V lost 0 bases and J lost 5; bases outside the gene matches: 3. Here the CDR3 DNA reads TGTGCCAGTAGTATAGACAGGGGGAGGACTGAAGCTTTCTTT. This gives the protein CASSIDRGRTEAFF.

This chain connects TRBV7-9 to TRBJ1-3, with a weak D call TRBD1 (6 bases). Germline V gene lookup returns CDR1 SEHNR and CDR2 FQNEAQ (reference sequence). The ends were cut back, 0 bases at V and 4 bases at J, with 10 bases in the middle. This CDR3 has 15 residues. The CDR3, as DNA: TGTGCCAGCAGCTTAGCGCGACAGGCCGGAAACACCATATATTTT. Translating gives CASSLARQAGNTIYF.

As for this clone: This sample includes further DNA sequences coding for the same CDR3. The gene calls are TRBV6-5 and TRBJ1-5; no reliable D call. The CDR3 totals 13 residues. The ends were cut back, 6 bases at V and 1 base at J, with 7 bases in the middle. Germline-derived CDR1 and CDR2 are MNHEY and SVGAGI. CDR3 DNA: TGTGCCAGCAGCTATGACAGCAATCAGCCCCAGCATTTT. Protein product: CASSYDSNQPQHF.

Note on this clone: In the same sample, other DNA sequences code for this CDR3. V is TRBV18 and J is TRBJ2-7; tentatively, D is TRBD2 (6 bases). The CDR3 runs 14 residues. The V gene's germline CDR1 is KGHSH and CDR2 LQKENI. The germline V and J ends were trimmed by 0 bases and 3 bases, with 9 bases remaining between them. The CDR3 nucleotides read TGTGCCAGCTCACCACCCGGGGGAGGCTACGAGCAGTACTTC. Its protein is CASSPPGGGYEQYF.

On this clone itself: Being one base from a much bigger clone, this may be a read error. The chain is built from TRBV7-8 and TRBJ2-7; no clear D. The CDR3 is 11 residues long. Germline CDR1 is SGHVS and CDR2 is FQNEAQ. V shed 1 base and J shed 3 bases, with 1 base lying between them. The chain's CDR3 is CASSLVYEQYF. The CDR3 bases are TGTGCCAGCAGCTTAGTCTACGAGCAGTACTTC.

This chain joins TRBV7-6 and TRBJ2-7; D may correspond to TRBD1 or TRBD2 (5 bases each). V lost 5 bases and J 2 bases, leaving 13 bases between the germline ends. From germline, CDR1 is SGHVS and CDR2 FNYEAQ. The CDR3 has 14 amino acids. The CDR3 DNA follows: TGTGCCAGCAGCCCCCGGGACGGTCCCTACGAGCAGTACTTC. This sequence encodes CASSPRDGPYEQYF.